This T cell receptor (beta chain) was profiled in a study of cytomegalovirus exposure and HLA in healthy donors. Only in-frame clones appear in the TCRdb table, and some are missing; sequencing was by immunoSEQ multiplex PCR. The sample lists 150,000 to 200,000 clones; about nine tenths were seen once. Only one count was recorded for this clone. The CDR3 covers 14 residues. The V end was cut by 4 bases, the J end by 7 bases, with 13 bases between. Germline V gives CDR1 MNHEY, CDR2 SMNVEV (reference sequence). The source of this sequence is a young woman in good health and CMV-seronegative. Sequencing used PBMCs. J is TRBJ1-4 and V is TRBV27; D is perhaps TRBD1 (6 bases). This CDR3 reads CASSSDSTVEKLFF. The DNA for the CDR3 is TGTGCCAGCAGTTCGGACAGCACGGTTGAAAAACTGTTTTTT.